A selection of T cell receptor beta chains follows, all from one sample in a study of blood T cell repertoires in COVID-19. Repertoires were generated with immunoSEQ multiplex PCR, while TCRdb's copy carries only in-frame clones and drops some. The data contain approximately 70,000 clones, about 80% of them singletons. The sequencing sample was made of peripheral blood. The receptor set was obtained from a woman aged 70-85 years with acute or convalescent COVID-19. CDR3s include the opening cysteine and the closing phenylalanine or tryptophan. The D gene is left open where the match is weak. Size is omitted from some rows. Given values are once, few, many or a class for expanded clones.

length: 14
size: .
V: TRBV5-1
D: .
J: TRBJ1-4
CDR3: CASSLEGRGEKLFF
DNA: TGCGCCAGCAGCTTGGAAGGCCGGGGAGAAAAACTGTTTTTT

length: 13
size: once
V: TRBV7-2
D: .
J: TRBJ1-6
CDR3: CASTASGSSPLHF
DNA: TGTGCCAGCACCGCAAGTGGGAGTTCACCCCTCCACTTT

length: 15
size: .
V: TRBV19
D: TRBD2
J: TRBJ2-1
CDR3: CASGSSGISYNEQFF
DNA: TGTGCCAGTGGTTCTAGCGGGATTTCCTACAATGAGCAGTTCTTC

length: 16
size: .
V: TRBV6-5
D: TRBD1
J: TRBJ1-2
CDR3: CASSLTRRGGYYGYTF
DNA: TGTGCCAGCAGTTTGACCCGACGAGGGGGCTACTATGGCTACACCTTC

length: 16
size: few
V: TRBV19
D: TRBD1
J: TRBJ1-5
CDR3: CASPLNETGEDQPQHF
DNA: TGTGCTTCCCCCCTAAACGAGACAGGGGAAGATCAGCCCCAGCATTTT

length: 17
size: .
V: TRBV9
D: TRBD1
J: TRBJ2-5
CDR3: CASSGDRQGRLQETQYF
DNA: TGTGCCAGCAGCGGGGATCGACAGGGCCGACTTCAAGAGACCCAGTACTTC

length: 17
size: .
V: TRBV9
D: .
J: TRBJ1-2
CDR3: CASSFNRDNRRNYGYTF
DNA: TGTGCCAGCAGCTTCAACCGGGACAATCGACGGAACTATGGCTACACCTTC

length: 14
size: few
V: TRBV5-4
D: TRBD1
J: TRBJ1-4
CDR3: CASSLRTGNEKLFF
DNA: TGTGCCAGCAGCCTCAGGACAGGGAATGAAAAACTGTTTTTT

length: 16
size: .
V: TRBV10-2
D: TRBD2
J: TRBJ2-3
CDR3: CASRRAGGSFTDTQYF
DNA: TGCGCCAGCAGGAGGGCGGGAGGGTCATTCACAGATACGCAGTATTTT

length: 16
size: .
V: TRBV3-1/TRBV3-2
D: TRBD2
J: TRBJ2-1
CDR3: CASSQDSSGSNNEQFF
DNA: TGTGCCAGCAGCCAAGATAGTAGCGGGTCGAACAATGAGCAGTTCTTC

length: 11
size: once
V: TRBV20-1
D: .
J: TRBJ1-2
CDR3: CSARTDYGYTF
DNA: TGCAGTGCTAGGACAGACTATGGCTACACCTTC

length: 13
size: .
V: TRBV7-9
D: .
J: TRBJ1-5
CDR3: CASSLSGAQPQHF
DNA: TGTGCCAGCAGCTTATCAGGGGCTCAGCCCCAGCATTTT

length: 13
size: once
V: TRBV5-6
D: .
J: TRBJ1-2
CDR3: CASNLGQGKGYTF
DNA: TGTGCCAGCAACCTGGGGCAGGGTAAGGGCTACACCTTC

length: 14
size: .
V: TRBV6-6
D: .
J: TRBJ1-2
CDR3: CASSYLGAGDGYTF
DNA: TGTGCCAGCAGTTACTTGGGGGCCGGAGATGGCTACACCTTC

length: 14
size: once
V: TRBV27
D: TRBD1
J: TRBJ1-2
CDR3: CATGGRGANYGYTF
DNA: TGTGCCACAGGGGGCCGGGGAGCTAACTATGGCTACACCTTC

length: 17
size: .
V: TRBV28
D: TRBD1
J: TRBJ1-5
CDR3: CASSLSRDRGSNQPQHF
DNA: TGTGCCAGCAGTTTAAGCCGGGACAGGGGGAGCAATCAGCCCCAGCATTTT

length: 13
size: .
V: TRBV2
D: TRBD1
J: TRBJ1-2
CDR3: CASRDDRGISYTF
DNA: TGTGCCAGCAGGGATGACAGGGGGATTAGCTACACCTTC

length: 13
size: .
V: TRBV29-1
D: .
J: TRBJ2-3
CDR3: CSVGRFTTDTQYF
DNA: TGCAGCGTTGGGAGATTTACCACGGATACGCAGTATTTT

length: 16
size: few
V: TRBV4-3
D: TRBD2
J: TRBJ2-1
CDR3: CASSLGLLAGRGEQFF
DNA: TGCGCCAGCAGTTTGGGGTTGCTAGCGGGAAGGGGTGAGCAGTTCTTC

length: 15
size: .
V: TRBV7-9
D: TRBD1
J: TRBJ1-2
CDR3: CASTTGGQGYRGYTF
DNA: TGTGCCAGCACCACCGGGGGACAGGGTTACAGAGGCTACACCTTC

length: 15
size: .
V: TRBV6-5
D: .
J: TRBJ1-5
CDR3: CASSSIRGGGLPQHF
DNA: TGTGCCAGCAGTTCCATTCGTGGGGGCGGGTTGCCCCAGCATTTT

length: 17
size: .
V: TRBV7-9
D: TRBD2
J: TRBJ2-7
CDR3: CASSSPYDFSGRDEQYF
DNA: TGTGCCAGCAGCTCACCCTATGACTTTAGCGGGAGGGACGAGCAGTACTTC

length: 15
size: few
V: TRBV11-3
D: .
J: TRBJ1-2
CDR3: CASSLDLWQFYGYTF
DNA: TGTGCCAGCAGCTTAGATCTGTGGCAGTTCTATGGCTACACCTTC

length: 14
size: .
V: TRBV19
D: TRBD2
J: TRBJ2-3
CDR3: CASKNGGERDTQYF
DNA: TGTGCCAGTAAGAACGGGGGGGAGAGAGATACGCAGTATTTT